The clone carrying this T cell receptor (beta chain) was counted a few times. CDR3 size: 16 residues. The V and J ends lost 0 bases and 0 bases respectively, with 12 bases between them. CDR1 is SGHAT and CDR2 is FQNNGV in the germline V gene. This sample stems from a study of response to subunit inactivated influenza vaccine. TCRdb processed the RT-PCR reads anew with MiXCR; each CDR3 protein has one entry. The sample consists of more than 400,000 distinct CDR3 sequences, about 7.2% of them appearing once. The genes are TRBV11-2 and TRBJ2-7, with D unclear. The sequencing here drew on PBMCs from blood, taken around 25 months after vaccination. The sequence derives from a man aged 50-75 years who received an inactivated influenza vaccine. CDR3 residues: CASSLDGRIISYEQYF. DNA of the CDR3: TGTGCCAGCAGCTTAGATGGCAGGATAATCTCCTACGAGCAGTACTTC.